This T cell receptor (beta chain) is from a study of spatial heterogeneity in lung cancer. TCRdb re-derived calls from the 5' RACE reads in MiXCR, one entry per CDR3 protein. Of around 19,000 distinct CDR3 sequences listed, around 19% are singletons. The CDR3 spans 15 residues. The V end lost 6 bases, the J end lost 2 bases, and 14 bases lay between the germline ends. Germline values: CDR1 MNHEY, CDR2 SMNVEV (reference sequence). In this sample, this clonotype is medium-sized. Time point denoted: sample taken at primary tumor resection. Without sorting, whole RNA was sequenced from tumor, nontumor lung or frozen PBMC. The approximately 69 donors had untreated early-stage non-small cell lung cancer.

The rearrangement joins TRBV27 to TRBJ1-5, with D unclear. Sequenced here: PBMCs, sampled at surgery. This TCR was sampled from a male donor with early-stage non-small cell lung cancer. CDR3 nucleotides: TGTGCCAGCAGCCCCACGGTTGGGGGCAATCAGCCCCAGCATTTT. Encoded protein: CASSPTVGGNQPQHF.